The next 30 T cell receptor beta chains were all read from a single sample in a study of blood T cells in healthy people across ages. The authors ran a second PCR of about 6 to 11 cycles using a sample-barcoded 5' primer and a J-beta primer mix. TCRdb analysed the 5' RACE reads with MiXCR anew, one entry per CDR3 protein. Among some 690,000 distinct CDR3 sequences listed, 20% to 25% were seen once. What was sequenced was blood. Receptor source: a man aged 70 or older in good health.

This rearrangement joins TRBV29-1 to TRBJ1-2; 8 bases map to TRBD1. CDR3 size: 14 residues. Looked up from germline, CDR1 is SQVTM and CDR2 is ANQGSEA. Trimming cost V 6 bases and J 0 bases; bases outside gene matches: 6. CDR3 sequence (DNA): TGCAGCGTCAGTACAGGGGGTACTAACTATGGCTACACCTTC. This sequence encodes CSVSTGGTNYGYTF.

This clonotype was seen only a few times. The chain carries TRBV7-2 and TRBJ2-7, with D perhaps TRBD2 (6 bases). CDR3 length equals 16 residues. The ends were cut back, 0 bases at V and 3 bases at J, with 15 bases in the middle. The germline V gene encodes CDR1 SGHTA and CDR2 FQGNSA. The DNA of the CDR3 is TGTGCCAGCAGCTTAGCCGGGGGAGCGGCCGTCTACGAGCAGTACGTC. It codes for CASSLAGGAAVYEQYV.

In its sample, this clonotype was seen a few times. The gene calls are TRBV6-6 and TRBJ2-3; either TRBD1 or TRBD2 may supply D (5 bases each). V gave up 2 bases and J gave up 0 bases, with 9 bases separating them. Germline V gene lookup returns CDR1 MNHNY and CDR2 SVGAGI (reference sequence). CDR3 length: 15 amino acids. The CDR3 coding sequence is TGTGCCAGCAGTTACCTTTGGGACAGCACAGATACGCAGTATTTT. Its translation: CASSYLWDSTDTQYF.

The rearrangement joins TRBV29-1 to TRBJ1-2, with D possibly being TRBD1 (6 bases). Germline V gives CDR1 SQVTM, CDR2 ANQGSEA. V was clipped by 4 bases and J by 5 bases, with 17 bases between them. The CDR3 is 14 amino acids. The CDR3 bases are TGCAGCGTTGCCCTAGGGGGTCCTGGGTATGGCTACACCTTC. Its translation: CSVALGGPGYGYTF.

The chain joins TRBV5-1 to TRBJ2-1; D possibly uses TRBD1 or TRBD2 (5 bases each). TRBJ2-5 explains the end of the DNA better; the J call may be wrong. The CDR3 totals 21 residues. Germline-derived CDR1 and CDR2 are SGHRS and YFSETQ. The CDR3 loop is CASSLGPPLWGSAVPQETQYF. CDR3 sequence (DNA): TGCGCCAGCAGCTTGGGACCACCGCTATGGGGGAGCGCCGTTCCCCAAGAGACCCAGTACTTC.

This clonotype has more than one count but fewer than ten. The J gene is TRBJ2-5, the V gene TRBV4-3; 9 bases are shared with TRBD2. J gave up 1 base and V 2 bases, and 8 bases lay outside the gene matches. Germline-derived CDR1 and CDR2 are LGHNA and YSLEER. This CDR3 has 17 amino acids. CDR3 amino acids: CASSQRRGGLLQETQYF. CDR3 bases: TGCGCCAGCAGCCAACGGCGGGGGGGCCTTCTCCAAGAGACCCAGTACTTC.

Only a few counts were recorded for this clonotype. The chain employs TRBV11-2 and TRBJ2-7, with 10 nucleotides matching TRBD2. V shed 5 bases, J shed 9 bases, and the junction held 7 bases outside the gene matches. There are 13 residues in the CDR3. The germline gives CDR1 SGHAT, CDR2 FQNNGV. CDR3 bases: TGTGCCAGCAGCATCAGCGGGAGGGAAGTGCAGTACGTC. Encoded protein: CASSISGREVQYV.

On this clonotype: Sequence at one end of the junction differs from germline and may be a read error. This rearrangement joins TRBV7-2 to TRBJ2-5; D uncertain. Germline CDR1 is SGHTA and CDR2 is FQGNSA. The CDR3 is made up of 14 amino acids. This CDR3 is CASSPQARQETQYF. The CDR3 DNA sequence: TGCGCCAGCAGCCCTCAAGCCCGACAAGAGACCCAGTACTTC.

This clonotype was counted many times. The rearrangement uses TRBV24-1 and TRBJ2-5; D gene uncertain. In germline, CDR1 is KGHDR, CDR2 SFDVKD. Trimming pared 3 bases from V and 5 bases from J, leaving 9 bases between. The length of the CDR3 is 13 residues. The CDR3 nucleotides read TGTGCCACCAGTGATGACTCGCGGGAGACCCAGTACTTC. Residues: CATSDDSRETQYF.

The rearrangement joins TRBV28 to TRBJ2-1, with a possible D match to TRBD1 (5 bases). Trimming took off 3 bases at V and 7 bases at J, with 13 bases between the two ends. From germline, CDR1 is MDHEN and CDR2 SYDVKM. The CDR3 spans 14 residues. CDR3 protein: CASSFPRVGNEQFF. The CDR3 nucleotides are TGTGCCAGCAGTTTCCCCAGGGTGGGTAATGAGCAGTTCTTC.

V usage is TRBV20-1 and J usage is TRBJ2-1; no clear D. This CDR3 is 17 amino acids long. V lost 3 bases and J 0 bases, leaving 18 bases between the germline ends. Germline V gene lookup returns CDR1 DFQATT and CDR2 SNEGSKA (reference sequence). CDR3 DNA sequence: TGCAGTGCTAGGCCCAGCACAGAGTTCTCCTCCTACAATGAGCAGTTCTTC. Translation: CSARPSTEFSSYNEQFF.

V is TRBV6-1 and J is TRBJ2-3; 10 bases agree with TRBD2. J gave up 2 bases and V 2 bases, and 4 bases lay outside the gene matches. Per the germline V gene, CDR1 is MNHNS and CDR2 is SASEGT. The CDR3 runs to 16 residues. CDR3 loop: CASSEIAGGNTDTQYF. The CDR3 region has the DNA TGTGCCAGCAGTGAAATAGCGGGGGGAAACACAGATACGCAGTATTTT.

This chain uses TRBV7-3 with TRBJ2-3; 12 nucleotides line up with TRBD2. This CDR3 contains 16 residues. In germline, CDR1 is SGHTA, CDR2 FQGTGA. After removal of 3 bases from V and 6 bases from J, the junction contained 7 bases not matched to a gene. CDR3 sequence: CASSFRTSGAGDTQYF. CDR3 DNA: TGTGCCAGCAGCTTTCGGACTAGCGGGGCCGGGGATACGCAGTATTTT.

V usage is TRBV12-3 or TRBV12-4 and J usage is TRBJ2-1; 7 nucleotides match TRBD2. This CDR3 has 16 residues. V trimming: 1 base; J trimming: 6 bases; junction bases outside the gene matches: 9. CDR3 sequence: CASSLGGTKVFNEQFF. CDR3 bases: TGTGCCAGCAGTTTAGGCGGGACTAAAGTTTTCAATGAGCAGTTCTTC.

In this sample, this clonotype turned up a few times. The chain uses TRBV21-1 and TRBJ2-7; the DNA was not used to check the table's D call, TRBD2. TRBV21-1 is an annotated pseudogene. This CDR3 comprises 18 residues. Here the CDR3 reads CASSSLLGSEASPYEQYV. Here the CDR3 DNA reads TGTGCCAGCAGCTCACTACTGGGTAGTGAGGCCTCCCCCTACGAGCAGTACGTC.

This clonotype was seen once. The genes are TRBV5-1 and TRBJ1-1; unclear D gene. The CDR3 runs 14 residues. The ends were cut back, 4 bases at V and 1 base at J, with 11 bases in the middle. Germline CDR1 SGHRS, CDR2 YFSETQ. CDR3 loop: CASSAVSGNTEAFF. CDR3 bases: TGCGCCAGCAGCGCAGTGTCGGGGAACACTGAAGCTTTCTTT.

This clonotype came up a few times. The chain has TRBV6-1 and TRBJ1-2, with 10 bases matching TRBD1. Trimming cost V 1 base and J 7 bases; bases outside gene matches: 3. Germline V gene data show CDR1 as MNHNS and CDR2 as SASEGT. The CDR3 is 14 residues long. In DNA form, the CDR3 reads TGTGCCAGCAGTGAAGTGGGGACAGGGGTTGGCTACACCTTC. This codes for CASSEVGTGVGYTF.

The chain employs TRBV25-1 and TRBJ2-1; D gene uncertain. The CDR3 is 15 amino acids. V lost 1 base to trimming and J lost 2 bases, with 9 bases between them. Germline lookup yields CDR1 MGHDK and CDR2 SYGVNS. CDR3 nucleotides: TGTGCCAGCAGTGAATTTACGGGTCCCTACAATGAGCAGTTCTTC. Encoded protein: CASSEFTGPYNEQFF.

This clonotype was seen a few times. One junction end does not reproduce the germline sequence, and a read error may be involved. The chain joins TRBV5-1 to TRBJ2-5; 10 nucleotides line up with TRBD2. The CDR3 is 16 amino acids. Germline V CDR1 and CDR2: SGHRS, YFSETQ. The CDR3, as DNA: TGCGCCAGCAGCTTGGCACCTAGCGGGGGCACAAAGTTATGGGACTTC. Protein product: CASSLAPSGGTKLWDF.

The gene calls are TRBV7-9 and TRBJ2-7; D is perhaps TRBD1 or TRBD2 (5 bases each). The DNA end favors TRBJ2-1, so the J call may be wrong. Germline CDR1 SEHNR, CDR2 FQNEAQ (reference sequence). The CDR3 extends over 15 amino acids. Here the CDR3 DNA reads TGTGCCAGCAGCTTAAGTGCGTGGCCGGGACATGAGCAGTTCTTC. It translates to CASSLSAWPGHEQFF.

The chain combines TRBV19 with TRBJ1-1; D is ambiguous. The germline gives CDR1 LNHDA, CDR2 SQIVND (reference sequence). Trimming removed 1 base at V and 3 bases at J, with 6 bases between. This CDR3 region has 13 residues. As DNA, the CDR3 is TGTGCCAGTAGTATAGTTGGCTACACTGAAGCTTTCTTT. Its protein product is CASSIVGYTEAFF. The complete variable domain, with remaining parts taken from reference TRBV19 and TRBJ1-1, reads DGGITQSPKYLFRKEGQNVTLSCEQNLNHDAMYWYRQDPGQGLRLIYYSQIVNDFQKGDIAEGYSVSREKKESFPLTVTSAQKNPTAFYLCASSIVGYTEAFFGQGTRLTVV.

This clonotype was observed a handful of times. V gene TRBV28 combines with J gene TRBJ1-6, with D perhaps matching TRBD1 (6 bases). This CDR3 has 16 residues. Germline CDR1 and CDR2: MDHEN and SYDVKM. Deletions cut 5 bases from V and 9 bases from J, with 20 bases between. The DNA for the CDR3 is TGTGCCAGCAGTGTTCCAGGGGAATGGGTCATTTCACCCCTCCACTTT. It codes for CASSVPGEWVISPLHF.

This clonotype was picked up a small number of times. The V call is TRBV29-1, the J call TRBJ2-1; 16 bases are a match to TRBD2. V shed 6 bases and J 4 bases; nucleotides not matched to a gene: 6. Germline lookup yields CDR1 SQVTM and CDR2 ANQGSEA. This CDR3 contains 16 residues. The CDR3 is CSVDGTSGGGYNEQFF. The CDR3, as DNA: TGCAGCGTCGACGGGACTAGCGGGGGGGGATACAATGAGCAGTTCTTC.

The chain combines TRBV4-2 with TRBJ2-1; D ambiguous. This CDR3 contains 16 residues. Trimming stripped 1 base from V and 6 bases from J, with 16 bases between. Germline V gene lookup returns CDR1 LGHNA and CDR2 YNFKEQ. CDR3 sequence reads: CASSQGPGRSGNEQFF. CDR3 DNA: TGTGCCAGCAGCCAAGGCCCGGGCAGGTCGGGCAATGAGCAGTTCTTC.

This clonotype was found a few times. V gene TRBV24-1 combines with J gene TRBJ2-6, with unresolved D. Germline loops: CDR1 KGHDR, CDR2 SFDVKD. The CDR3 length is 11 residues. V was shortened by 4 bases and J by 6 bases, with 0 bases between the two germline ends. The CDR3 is CATSEANVLTF. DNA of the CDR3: TGTGCCACCAGTGAGGCCAACGTCCTGACTTTC.

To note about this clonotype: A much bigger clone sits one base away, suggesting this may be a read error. CDR3 DNA: TGCGCCAGCAGCTTGACCACCGGGACAAGGCAAGCTTTCTTT. Translating it yields CASSLTTGTRQAFF. The V call is TRBV5-1, the J call TRBJ1-1, with D possibly matching TRBD1 (6 bases). V was trimmed by 1 base and J by 9 bases, leaving 16 bases between them. Looked up from germline, CDR1 is SGHRS and CDR2 is YFSETQ. The CDR3 consists of 14 residues.

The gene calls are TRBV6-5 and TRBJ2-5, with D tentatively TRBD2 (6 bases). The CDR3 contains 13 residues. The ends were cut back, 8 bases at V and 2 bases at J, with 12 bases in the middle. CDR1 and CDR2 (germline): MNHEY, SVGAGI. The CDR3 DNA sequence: TGTGCCAGCGGGCGGGGCCGTCAAGAGACCCAGTACTTC. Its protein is CASGRGRQETQYF.

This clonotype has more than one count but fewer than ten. CDR3: CASSGGGNEKLFF. Here the CDR3 DNA reads TGTGCCAGCAGCGGTGGTGGTAATGAAAAACTGTTTTTT. The chain uses TRBV12-3 or TRBV12-4 and TRBJ1-4; D is unclear. The length of the CDR3 is 13 residues. Trimming took 6 bases from V and 4 from J, leaving 9 bases between them.

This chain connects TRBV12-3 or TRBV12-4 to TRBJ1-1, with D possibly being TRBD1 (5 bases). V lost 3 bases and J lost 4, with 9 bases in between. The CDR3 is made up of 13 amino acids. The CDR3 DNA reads TGTGCCAGCAGTTTCTGGGGGAGCACTGAAGCTTTCTTT. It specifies CASSFWGSTEAFF.

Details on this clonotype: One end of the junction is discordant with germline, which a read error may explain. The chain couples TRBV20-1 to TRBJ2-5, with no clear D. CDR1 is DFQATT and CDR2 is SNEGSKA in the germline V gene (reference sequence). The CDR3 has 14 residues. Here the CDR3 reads CGARKPGLQETQYF. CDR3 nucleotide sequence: TGCGGTGCTAGAAAACCGGGTCTACAAGAGACCCAGTACTTC.